This T cell receptor (beta chain) came from a study of beta chain features in type 1 diabetes. This clone was recorded a few times. Its antigen is unidentified. V lost 4 bases, J lost 2 bases, and 11 bases lay in between. The CDR3 is made up of 14 amino acids. CDR1 and CDR2 (germline): SNHLY, FYNNEI. The study reverse transcribed the entire isolated RNA, so it sequenced expressed TCRB transcripts. Profiled with immunoSEQ multiplex PCR; TCRdb holds only in-frame clones, not every one. The sample consists of roughly 700,000 clones, over 10% of them appearing once. Study-level points and caveats: A moderate, significant TCRB CDR3 shortening appeared in type 1 diabetes across four CD4+ subsets.

This receptor was obtained from a man aged 18 to 30 with type 1 diabetes. The chain carries TRBV2 and TRBJ1-2, with D uncertain. What was sequenced was naive CD4+ T cells from blood. CDR3: CASSGPVQNYGYTF. The CDR3 nucleotides read TGTGCCAGCAGTGGGCCGGTCCAGAACTATGGCTACACCTTC.